What follows are 29 T cell receptor beta chains derived from one specimen sequenced in a study of T cell responses to AZD1222 COVID-19 vaccine. Data came from immunoSEQ multiplex PCR; TCRdb stores just in-frame clones and leaves some out. The sample consists of 100,000 to 150,000 clones, under 95% of them appearing once. The material sequenced was peripheral blood, taken on day 0 of AZD1222 vaccination. These receptors all come from an adult in good health.

The genes are TRBV2 and TRBJ2-7; a weak D match, TRBD1 (6 bases). V lost 6 bases and J lost 0, with 15 bases in between. The CDR3 length is 15 residues. Germline CDR1 is SNHLY and CDR2 is FYNNEI. DNA for the CDR3: TGTGCCAGCAGGTTCAGCGTCAGGGGCTCCTACGAGCAGTACTTC. The encoded protein is CASRFSVRGSYEQYF.

V is TRBV29-1 and J is TRBJ1-2, with 7 bases fitting TRBD1. V was pared by 6 bases and J by 2 bases, with 12 bases of the junction left unmatched. The CDR3 has 15 amino acids. Germline V gives CDR1 SQVTM, CDR2 ANQGSEA. The CDR3 reads CSVGGQDKRNYGYTF. The CDR3, as DNA: TGCAGCGTCGGCGGACAGGACAAGAGGAACTATGGCTACACCTTC.

This clone was detected only a few times. This rearrangement joins TRBV12-2 to TRBJ2-7; no check of the table's D call, TRBD1, against the DNA was made. TRBV12-2 is marked as a pseudogene. The CDR3 totals 14 residues. Written as DNA, the CDR3 is TGTGCAAGTCGCCCTTGGGACATCTCCTACGAGCAGTACTTC. It encodes CASRPWDISYEQYF.

The chain is built from TRBV28 and TRBJ1-6; 8 bases are shared with TRBD1. CDR3 length equals 14 residues. V trimming: 8 bases; J trimming: 9 bases; junction bases outside the gene matches: 9. The germline V gene has CDR1 MDHEN and CDR2 SYDVKM. The CDR3 DNA reads as TGTGCCAGCGGCCTGACAGGGGTTCTTTCACCCCTCCACTTT. Protein: CASGLTGVLSPLHF.

The chain has TRBV7-8 and TRBJ1-2, with TRBD1 as a possible D gene (5 bases). Germline CDR1 reads SGHVS; CDR2 reads FQNEAQ. The CDR3 is made up of 14 amino acids. Trimming removed 5 bases from V and 3 bases from J, with 13 bases in between. CDR3 in amino acids: CASSGRGGYYGYTF. As DNA, the CDR3 is TGTGCCAGCAGCGGTAGGGGAGGATACTATGGCTACACCTTC.

The CDR3 coding sequence is TGTGCCAGCAGCCAGACGGATCCGAATTCACCCCTCCACTTT. It specifies CASSQTDPNSPLHF. V is TRBV9 and J is TRBJ1-6, with D hard to call. CDR3 length: 14 amino acids. Trimming stripped 4 bases from V and 7 bases from J, with 12 bases between. Germline V CDR1 and CDR2: SGDLS, YYNGEE.

The chain couples TRBV2 to TRBJ1-2; TRBD1 matches 9 bases. The V segment lost 6 bases and the J segment 8 bases; nucleotides outside the gene matches: 10. The CDR3 extends over 14 amino acids. Germline V lookup: CDR1 SNHLY, CDR2 FYNNEI. The DNA of the CDR3 is TGTGCCAGCAGAGAACAGGGGGCACAAGTCGGCTACACCTTC. It yields the protein CASREQGAQVGYTF.

The V and J genes are TRBV5-1 and TRBJ1-4; 8 nucleotides line up with TRBD1. This CDR3 is built from 15 residues. V dropped 4 bases and J dropped 8; count of bases not matched to a gene: 10. The germline gives CDR1 SGHRS, CDR2 YFSETQ. In DNA form, the CDR3 reads TGCGCCAGCAGCCTGGGTACAGGGGGAAGAGAAAAACTGTTTTTT. This encodes CASSLGTGGREKLFF.

This clone was seen only a few times. The rearrangement links TRBV12-5 to TRBJ1-5; TRBD1 agrees at 7 bases. Germline trimming cut 3 bases from V and 1 base from J; bases unmatched to any gene: 3. The CDR3 is 15 residues long. The germline V gene encodes CDR1 LGHNT and CDR2 FRNRAP. CDR3 nucleotides: TGTGCTAGTGGTTTTAGGGACAGAAGCAATCAGCCCCAGCATTTT. Translation: CASGFRDRSNQPQHF.

The J gene is TRBJ1-1, the V gene TRBV5-6; TRBD1 might be the D (6 bases). V gave up 0 bases and J gave up 0 bases, with 12 bases separating them. Germline loops: CDR1 SGHDT, CDR2 YYEEEE. The CDR3 extends over 16 amino acids. The CDR3 is CASSLETGRMNTEAFF. DNA of the CDR3: TGTGCCAGCAGCTTGGAGACAGGAAGGATGAACACTGAAGCTTTCTTT.

V usage is TRBV5-4 and J usage is TRBJ2-7; unclear D gene. This CDR3 contains 12 residues. Trimming stripped 0 bases from V and 3 bases from J, with 4 bases between. Germline-derived CDR1 and CDR2 are SGHNT and YYREEE (reference sequence). The CDR3 DNA sequence: TGTGCCAGCAGCTTGGGGGACTACGAGCAGTACTTC. Its protein product is CASSLGDYEQYF.

This clone came up a few times. The chain employs TRBV14 and TRBJ2-1, with 8 nucleotides matching TRBD1. Per germline, CDR1 SGHDN and CDR2 FVKESK. The V and J ends lost 3 bases and 0 bases, in that order; junction bases with no gene match: 4. The CDR3 is 16 residues long. The CDR3 bases are TGTGCCAGCAGCCAGTTACAGGGGGGCTCCTACAATGAGCAGTTCTTC. Translating gives CASSQLQGGSYNEQFF.

The V call is TRBV11-1, the J call TRBJ1-1; unclear D gene. This CDR3 region has 14 residues. In germline, CDR1 is SGHAT, CDR2 FQDESV (reference sequence). Trimming removed 3 bases from V and 4 bases from J, with 12 bases in between. CDR3 nucleotide sequence: TGTGCCAGCAGCTTGGCAGGTCGGGTCACTGAAGCTTTCTTT. It yields the protein CASSLAGRVTEAFF.

The chain's CDR3 is CAWIGASLYEQYF. The CDR3 DNA is TGTGCCTGGATCGGGGCCTCACTTTACGAGCAGTACTTC. V usage is TRBV30 and J usage is TRBJ2-7; tentatively, D is TRBD1 or TRBD2 (5 bases each). The CDR3 consists of 13 residues. Germline V gene lookup returns CDR1 GTSNPN and CDR2 SVGIG (reference sequence). Trimming took 4 bases from V and 4 from J, leaving 14 bases between them.

The V gene is TRBV6-6, the J gene TRBJ2-7; 10 bases agree with TRBD1. This CDR3 contains 16 residues. Unmatched junction bases numbered 6, after V lost 2 bases and J lost 2 bases. Per the germline V gene, CDR1 is MNHNY and CDR2 is SVGAGI (reference sequence). CDR3 bases: TGTGCCAGCAGTTACCCGACAGGGGGCAATGCCTACGAGCAGTACTTC. Amino acid sequence: CASSYPTGGNAYEQYF.

CDR3 nucleotides: TGTGCCAGCAGCTCCGGACACCGAGACGGTCAGCCCCAGCATTTT. Its protein product is CASSSGHRDGQPQHF. The chain carries TRBV5-8 and TRBJ1-5; D is possibly TRBD1 (5 bases). Germline CDR1 is SGHTS and CDR2 is YDEGEE. The CDR3 length is 15 residues. V lost 3 bases and J lost 6, with 16 bases in between.

The chain employs TRBV29-1 and TRBJ1-2; D unclear. The CDR3 has 11 amino acids. Trimming removed 6 bases from V and 2 bases from J, with 7 bases in between. Germline loops: CDR1 SQVTM, CDR2 ANQGSEA. CDR3: CSVTENYGYTF. CDR3 nucleotides: TGCAGCGTGACCGAAAACTATGGCTACACCTTC.

The chain uses TRBV5-6 and TRBJ2-5, with D unresolved. The V end was cut by 0 bases, the J end by 2 bases, with 8 bases between. Germline-derived CDR1 and CDR2 are SGHDT and YYEEEE. This CDR3 is built from 14 residues. The CDR3 region is CASSLELRQETQYF. CDR3 bases: TGTGCCAGCAGCTTGGAGCTGCGACAAGAGACCCAGTACTTC.

V and J are TRBV27 and TRBJ1-1, with TRBD1 identical over 7 bases. The CDR3 spans 13 residues. The V gene end was trimmed by 9 bases and the J gene end by 4 bases; junction bases not matched to a gene: 8. The germline V gene encodes CDR1 MNHEY and CDR2 SMNVEV (reference sequence). CDR3 region: CASNRQGTTEAFF. As DNA, the CDR3 is TGTGCCAGTAATCGACAGGGAACCACTGAAGCTTTCTTT.

The chain links TRBV4-1 to TRBJ1-5; 9 bases map to TRBD1. V lost 4 bases, J lost 5 bases, and 12 bases stayed unmatched. The CDR3 has 17 amino acids. The germline V gene encodes CDR1 MGHRA and CDR2 YSYEKL. The CDR3 DNA reads as TGCGCCAGCAGCCCCGAATGGGGGGACAGGGTGGATCAGCCCCAGCATTTT. It yields the protein CASSPEWGDRVDQPQHF.

The chain recombines TRBV9 with TRBJ1-2; D may be TRBD1 (6 bases). CDR3 length equals 18 residues. Per the germline V gene, CDR1 is SGDLS and CDR2 is YYNGEE. V was clipped by 3 bases and J by 0 bases, with 21 bases between them. DNA of the CDR3: TGTGCCAGCAGCGACGCACAATGGGGGGCAGGTACTAACTATGGCTACACCTTC. It yields the protein CASSDAQWGAGTNYGYTF.

This clone was seen more than once but under ten times. The rearrangement uses TRBV4-2 and TRBJ1-1, with 8 bases lining up with TRBD1. CDR1 is LGHNA, CDR2 YNFKEQ, per germline. With 3 bases clipped from V and 1 base from J, the junction kept 10 bases outside the gene matches. The CDR3 covers 17 residues. CDR3 amino acids: CASSQRRQGFENTEAFF. In nucleotides, the CDR3 is TGTGCCAGCAGCCAGAGAAGACAGGGGTTTGAGAACACTGAAGCTTTCTTT.

The CDR3 region has the DNA TGTGCCAGCAGCCTTAAGGGCAGGGTCGGTACCCACTTT. Translation gives CASSLKGRVGTHF. V and J are TRBV14 and TRBJ1-6, with a possible D match to TRBD1 (5 bases). Germline V lookup: CDR1 SGHDN, CDR2 FVKESK. The CDR3 spans 13 residues. The ends were cut back, 4 bases at V and 18 bases at J, with 19 bases in the middle.

This clone was observed a single time. The genes are TRBV6-4 and TRBJ2-3, with 9 bases lining up with TRBD1. This CDR3 is built from 16 residues. V lost 2 bases, J lost 0 bases, and 3 bases stayed unmatched. Germline lookup yields CDR1 MRHNA and CDR2 SNTAGT. The CDR3 nucleotides read TGTGCCAGCAGTGACGGGACAGGGTTAAGCACAGATACGCAGTATTTT. It yields the protein CASSDGTGLSTDTQYF.

The chain's CDR3 is CASSLTVDSGNTIYF. The CDR3 coding sequence is TGTGCCAGCAGTTTAACTGTTGACTCTGGAAACACCATATATTTT. The rearrangement links TRBV6-5 to TRBJ1-3; no clear D. The CDR3 is 15 residues long. The V gene lost 4 bases and the J gene lost 0 bases, with 10 bases spanning the gap. Germline lookup yields CDR1 MNHEY and CDR2 SVGAGI.

This clone appeared a single time. This chain connects TRBV20-1 to TRBJ2-7; D call uncertain. Germline CDR1 reads DFQATT; CDR2 reads SNEGSKA (reference sequence). The germline V and J ends were trimmed by 6 bases and 6 bases, with 12 bases remaining between them. CDR3 length: 11 residues. CDR3 nucleotides: TGCAGTGCCACGACGGACGCCGAGCAGTACTTC. Translated, it gives CSATTDAEQYF.

The genes are TRBV6-4 and TRBJ2-1, with 12 bases fitting TRBD1. Per the germline V gene, CDR1 is MRHNA and CDR2 is SNTAGT. This CDR3 has 20 amino acids. The ends lost 6 bases at V and 7 bases at J; junction bases unmatched: 22. The CDR3 is CASSHAPTRIGTGGGNEQFF. CDR3 in DNA: TGTGCCAGCAGCCACGCTCCTACCCGGATTGGGACAGGGGGCGGGAATGAGCAGTTCTTC.

The chain uses TRBV7-6 and TRBJ1-1; 9 bases align to TRBD1. There are 13 residues in the CDR3. J lost 6 bases, V lost 4 bases, and 3 bases had no gene match. Germline-derived CDR1 and CDR2 are SGHVS and FNYEAQ. The CDR3 region is CASSWDRAAEAFF. DNA for the CDR3: TGTGCCAGCAGCTGGGACAGGGCGGCTGAAGCTTTCTTT.

The V gene is TRBV6-5, the J gene TRBJ1-1; D may be TRBD1 (5 bases). Looked up from germline, CDR1 is MNHEY and CDR2 is SVGAGI. The CDR3 consists of 14 residues. V was clipped by 2 bases and J by 2 bases, with 9 bases between them. As DNA, the CDR3 is TGTGCCAGCAGTTACGAGGGGTTTAACACTGAAGCTTTCTTT. It translates to CASSYEGFNTEAFF.